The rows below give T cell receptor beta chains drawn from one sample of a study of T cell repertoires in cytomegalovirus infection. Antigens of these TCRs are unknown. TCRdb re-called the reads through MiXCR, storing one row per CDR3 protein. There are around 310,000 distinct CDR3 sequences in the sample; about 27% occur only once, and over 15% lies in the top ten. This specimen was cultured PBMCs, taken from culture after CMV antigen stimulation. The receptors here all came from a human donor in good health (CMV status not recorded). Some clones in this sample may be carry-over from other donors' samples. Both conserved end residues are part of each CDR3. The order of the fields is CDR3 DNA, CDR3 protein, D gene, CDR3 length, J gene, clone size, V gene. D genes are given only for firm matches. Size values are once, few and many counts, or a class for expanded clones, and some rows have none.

TGTGCCAGTAGTAGCACAGGGGCCTCCTACGAGCAGTACTTC	CASSSTGASYEQYF	TRBD1	14	TRBJ2-7	few	TRBV19
TGTGCCAGCAGTTTTTGGGGCAGGCCCACTGAAGCTTTCTTT	CASSFWGRPTEAFF	NA	14	TRBJ1-1	NA	TRBV28
TGTGCCAGTTCCCCTTGGGGGCTAGCGGCCTACAATGAGCAGTTCTTC	CASSPWGLAAYNEQFF	NA	16	TRBJ2-1	NA	TRBV19
TGTGCCAGTGCCTTCAGAAGGGACCAAAACTATGGCTACACCTTC	CASAFRRDQNYGYTF	NA	15	TRBJ1-2	few	TRBV19
TGTGCCACCAGTTTAAGACAGGGCTCCTACAATGAGCAGTTCTTC	CATSLRQGSYNEQFF	TRBD1	15	TRBJ2-1	NA	TRBV24-1
TGTGCCAGCAGCTTAGCGGCGGGGGCCTACAATGAGCAGTTCTTC	CASSLAAGAYNEQFF	TRBD2	15	TRBJ2-1	NA	TRBV11-2
TGTGCCAGCAGCTTCGGACGAAAACCTAACTATGGCTACACCTTC	CASSFGRKPNYGYTF	NA	15	TRBJ1-2	NA	TRBV5-6
TGTGCCAGCAGTTTGGTATTCGTGTCGCGCACAGATACGCAGTATTTT	CASSLVFVSRTDTQYF	NA	16	TRBJ2-3	NA	TRBV12-3/TRBV12-4
TGTGCCAGCAGTTTTAGATTGAGGGGGCAAAATCAGCCCCAGCATTTT	CASSFRLRGQNQPQHF	TRBD1	16	TRBJ1-5	NA	TRBV28
TGTGCCAGCAGCAGAGTCAAGGCAGGAGGTCAGCCCCAGCATTTT	CASSRVKAGGQPQHF	NA	15	TRBJ1-5	few	TRBV2
TGTGCCAGCAGCTACCAGTCGCAGGGTGGGCTGTTTTTT	CASSYQSQGGLFF	NA	13	TRBJ1-4	few	TRBV7-9
TGTGCCAGCAGTTCTCCCCTACAGGGTAACTATGGCTACACCTTC	CASSSPLQGNYGYTF	NA	15	TRBJ1-2	few	TRBV27
TGCAGTGTACAGGGGGAATTAAGCAATCAGCCCCAGCATTTT	CSVQGELSNQPQHF	TRBD1	14	TRBJ1-5	once	TRBV20-1
TGTGCCAGCAGCTTTACAGGGGGCGTTGATGGCTACACCTTC	CASSFTGGVDGYTF	TRBD1	14	TRBJ1-2	few	TRBV7-2
TGTGCCAGCAGCCCGGACAGGGAATACTCACCCCTCCACTTT	CASSPDREYSPLHF	TRBD1	14	TRBJ1-6	NA	TRBV7-9
TGCAGCGGTTCCGGGACCGGGAACATTCAGTACTTC	CSGSGTGNIQYF	NA	12	TRBJ2-4	NA	TRBV29-1
TGTGCCAGCAGTCGCGTTGATTCCTACGAGCAGTACTTC	CASSRVDSYEQYF	NA	13	TRBJ2-7	NA	TRBV12-3/TRBV12-4
TGTGCCAGTAGTTCACCCCCGGGACAAGCCCCTCCTAACTATGGCTACACCTTC	CASSSPPGQAPPNYGYTF	NA	18	TRBJ1-2	few	TRBV19
TGTGCCAGCGGTAAGGACAGGGGGAATCGAAGCAATCAGCCCCAGCATTTT	CASGKDRGNRSNQPQHF	TRBD1	17	TRBJ1-5	few	TRBV28
TGTGCCAGCAACCAACTAGCGGGGGGTCTCAATGAGCAGTTCTTC	CASNQLAGGLNEQFF	TRBD2	15	TRBJ2-1	NA	TRBV28
TGTGCCAGCAGCTATGTGACAGGCTCCAATCAGCCCCAGCATTTT	CASSYVTGSNQPQHF	NA	15	TRBJ1-5	few	TRBV7-2
TGTGCCAGCAGCTTAGCCAGGGGTGGCTTCGGGGAGCTGTTTTTT	CASSLARGGFGELFF	NA	15	TRBJ2-2	NA	TRBV7-3
TGCGCCAGCAGCCAAGATGATGGAGACTATAGCAATCAGCCCCAGCATTTT	CASSQDDGDYSNQPQHF	NA	17	TRBJ1-5	NA	TRBV4-1
TGCGCCAGCAGCCAAGGGGCAGGGCAGAATCAGCCCCAGCATTTT	CASSQGAGQNQPQHF	NA	15	TRBJ1-5	once	TRBV4-1
TGTGCCACCAGTGATTTGACGGGACAGGGGGGCAATCAGCCCCAGCATTTT	CATSDLTGQGGNQPQHF	TRBD1	17	TRBJ1-5	NA	TRBV24-1
TGTGCCAGCAGCCCGAAGCGGTCCCAAGAGACCCAGTACTTC	CASSPKRSQETQYF	NA	14	TRBJ2-5	NA	TRBV3-1
TGTGCCAGCAGCCTCGTCCCGGGACAGGTGGGAGATTCACCCCTCCACTTT	CASSLVPGQVGDSPLHF	TRBD1	17	TRBJ1-6	few	TRBV4-2
TGTGCCAGCAGGTGGCGGGGGAACACAGATACGCAGTATTTT	CASRWRGNTDTQYF	TRBD2	14	TRBJ2-3	NA	TRBV2
TGTGCCAGCAGCCTTCAGGGAAACTACGAGCAGTACTTC	CASSLQGNYEQYF	NA	13	TRBJ2-7	many	TRBV7-2
TGTGCCACCAGTGATTTGGACCGGGACAGGAGAGACAATTCACCCCTCCACTTT	CATSDLDRDRRDNSPLHF	TRBD1	18	TRBJ1-6	few	TRBV24-1
TGTGCCAGCAGCTCGACTCCTACTTCTGATACGCAGTATTTT	CASSSTPTSDTQYF	NA	14	TRBJ2-3	few	TRBV7-6
TGTGCCAGCAGCTTAAGGAGGGGGAATTCACCCCTCCACTTT	CASSLRRGNSPLHF	NA	14	TRBJ1-6	few	TRBV11-2
TGTGCCAGCAGCTTAGCGCGAGCGGGCACAGATACGCAGTATTTT	CASSLARAGTDTQYF	NA	15	TRBJ2-3	NA	TRBV7-6
TGTGCTAGTGGTTTGAAGGGATCCCTTTATGGCTACACCTTC	CASGLKGSLYGYTF	NA	14	TRBJ1-2	NA	TRBV12-5
TGTGCCAGCCAGAGGGGAAGGAGGAACACTGAAGCTTTCTTT	CASQRGRRNTEAFF	NA	14	TRBJ1-1	few	TRBV19
TGTGCCAGCAGCAGAAGCGGGAGAGAATACAATGAGCAGTTCTTC	CASSRSGREYNEQFF	TRBD2	15	TRBJ2-1	NA	TRBV7-3
TGCACCCCGTTAGAGACTGAAGCTTTCTTT	CTPLETEAFF	NA	10	TRBJ1-1	few	TRBV20-1
TGTGCCAGCCAACGATCCGGGACAGACTATGGCTACACCTTC	CASQRSGTDYGYTF	TRBD1	14	TRBJ1-2	NA	TRBV6-5
TGTGCCAGCAACTTTATTAAAAATTCACCCCTCCACTTT	CASNFIKNSPLHF	NA	13	TRBJ1-6	NA	TRBV2
TGTGCCAGCAGCGAAACCCTTCCGACAGGGACCTATGGCTACACCTTC	CASSETLPTGTYGYTF	TRBD1	16	TRBJ1-2	NA	TRBV7-9
TGTGCCATCAGCGCTACCGGGACAGGGCGGTACGAGCAGTACTTC	CAISATGTGRYEQYF	TRBD1	15	TRBJ2-7	few	TRBV10-3
TGTGCGGCCGGTAGTCCCGGCTCCTACGAGCAGTACTTC	CAAGSPGSYEQYF	NA	13	TRBJ2-7	NA	TRBV7-2
TGTGCCAGCAGTTTGCCGGGGACACAGCCAGGCGTGCCCCAGCATTTT	CASSLPGTQPGVPQHF	NA	16	TRBJ1-5	NA	TRBV28
TGTGCCAGTAGTATAGCCAGGGGATACGACTATGGCTACACCTTC	CASSIARGYDYGYTF	NA	15	TRBJ1-2	NA	TRBV19
TGTGCCAGGCTCGGGCTAGCGGGAGGAACGAATACGCAGTATTTT	CARLGLAGGTNTQYF	TRBD2	15	TRBJ2-3	many	TRBV2
TGTGCCAGCAGCTTAGTTGCAGGGCGCAATCAGCCCCAGCATTTT	CASSLVAGRNQPQHF	NA	15	TRBJ1-5	NA	TRBV7-2
TGTGCCACCAGCAGCGACCGGGACAGACCTAACACCGGGGAGCTGTTTTTT	CATSSDRDRPNTGELFF	TRBD1	17	TRBJ2-2	once	TRBV15
TGTGCCAGCAGCTTAGCGAGGGTGGGAACTGAAGCTTTCTTT	CASSLARVGTEAFF	NA	14	TRBJ1-1	few	TRBV7-6
TGCGCCAGCAGTGTAACAGGGGGTCGGACCGGGGAGCTGTTTTTT	CASSVTGGRTGELFF	TRBD1	15	TRBJ2-2	many	TRBV10-1
TGCGCCAGCAGCGCGGGCGACAGTGCTGTCCACGAGCAGTACTTC	CASSAGDSAVHEQYF	NA	15	TRBJ2-7	few	TRBV5-1
TGTGCCAGTAGTATGGGGATATATCTAGCCAAAAACATTCAGTACTTC	CASSMGIYLAKNIQYF	NA	16	TRBJ2-4	many	TRBV19
TGTGCCAGTAAAAGGACAGCTAATAGCAATCAGCCCCAGCATTTT	CASKRTANSNQPQHF	NA	15	TRBJ1-5	few	TRBV19
TGCAGTGCTAGAGGCGGGAGAACAGATACGCAGTATTTT	CSARGGRTDTQYF	TRBD2	13	TRBJ2-3	NA	TRBV20-1
TGTGCCAGCAGCTTAGCCCCAGGATCGAACACTGAAGCTTTCTTT	CASSLAPGSNTEAFF	NA	15	TRBJ1-1	many	TRBV7-2
TGTGCCAGCAGCCGGTGGGGGGATACGCAGTATTTT	CASSRWGDTQYF	NA	12	TRBJ2-3	once	TRBV7-2
TGTGCCAGCAGCCCGCCAGACAGGCAAGAGACCCAGTACTTC	CASSPPDRQETQYF	NA	14	TRBJ2-5	many	TRBV7-2
TGTGCCAGCAGCTTAGCGGGGGCCGGGGACTACGAGCAGTACTTC	CASSLAGAGDYEQYF	NA	15	TRBJ2-7	NA	TRBV7-8